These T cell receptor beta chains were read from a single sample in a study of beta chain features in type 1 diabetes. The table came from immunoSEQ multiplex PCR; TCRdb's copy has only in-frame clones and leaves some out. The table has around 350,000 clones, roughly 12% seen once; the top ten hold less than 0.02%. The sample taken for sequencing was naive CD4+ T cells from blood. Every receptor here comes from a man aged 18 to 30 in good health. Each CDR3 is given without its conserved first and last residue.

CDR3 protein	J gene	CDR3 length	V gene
ASTNFQGNTEAF	TRBJ1-1	12	TRBV2
ATGKETQY	TRBJ2-5	8	TRBV6-5
SVAVATRSYNEQF	TRBJ2-1	13	TRBV29-1
ASSSGQAPYEQY	TRBJ2-7	12	TRBV5-1
ASSEFGRDEQY	TRBJ2-7	11	TRBV25-1
ASSLPPWTEAF	TRBJ1-1	11	TRBV6-6
ASSFTQGGDTEAF	TRBJ1-1	13	TRBV28
ASSSGQGLNQPQH	TRBJ1-5	13	TRBV7-9
ASSQSTGNYGYT	TRBJ1-2	12	TRBV4-3
AWSVSGGDTEAF	TRBJ1-1	12	TRBV30
SVEVQDYGYT	TRBJ1-2	10	TRBV29-1
ASSLIGSSYNEQF	TRBJ2-1	13	TRBV5-1
ASRRTGGNSPLH	TRBJ1-6	12	TRBV5-1
ASSYSSLPAFYEQY	TRBJ2-7	14	TRBV6-7
ASSLMGAGYT	TRBJ1-2	10	TRBV28
ASSLAAAPSSYEQY	TRBJ2-7	14	TRBV5-5
ASSPSGGPITGELF	TRBJ2-2	14	TRBV7-2
ASSLLGAYNEQF	TRBJ2-1	12	TRBV7-6
ASARIAGEGYT	TRBJ1-2	11	TRBV7-3
ASGGDNSYNEQF	TRBJ2-1	12	TRBV5-1
ASSLYIAGTDTQY	TRBJ2-3	13	TRBV28
ASSLGTEDNEQF	TRBJ2-1	12	TRBV11-2
SARNQLEAF	TRBJ1-1	9	TRBV20-1
ASSQDGRVQTQY	TRBJ2-5	12	TRBV4-3
ASTRRDAGSGELF	TRBJ2-2	13	TRBV28
ASSPQRVRSGANVLT	TRBJ2-6	15	TRBV7-8
ASMPGEASTDTQY	TRBJ2-3	13	TRBV19
ASMEGRDSDTQY	TRBJ2-3	12	TRBV9
SGDILYGYT	TRBJ1-2	9	TRBV29-1
ASTHRGTNTEAF	TRBJ1-1	12	TRBV6-5
ASSLVVTAGANVLT	TRBJ2-6	14	TRBV7-2
ASSLVSGNNEQF	TRBJ2-1	12	TRBV7-2
ASTPRQGSPRDTEAF	TRBJ1-1	15	TRBV25-1
ASSLRRNQPQH	TRBJ1-5	11	TRBV27
ASSEGGTGRIGETQY	TRBJ2-5	15	TRBV28
ASSPDREGTDTQY	TRBJ2-3	13	TRBV6-4
ASSQRGTDAANTQY	TRBJ2-3	14	TRBV7-2
ASSRGSGETQY	TRBJ2-5	11	TRBV7-3
ASSRRQDVLF	TRBJ2-2	10	TRBV5-6
ASSYGQGWNNEQF	TRBJ2-1	13	TRBV5-4
ASSLVRGWGSYTDTQY	TRBJ2-3	16	TRBV7-2
ASSLTGGRTEAF	TRBJ1-1	12	TRBV27
ASSLQGRDGYT	TRBJ1-2	11	TRBV7-3
ASSLGLAGETDTQY	TRBJ2-3	14	TRBV5-4
ASSLGGGEKLF	TRBJ1-4	11	TRBV5-4
ASSLGGDRGINQPQH	TRBJ1-5	15	TRBV5-4
ASSVAFGGYEQY	TRBJ2-7	12	TRBV7-9
ATSREYGLTRSEQY	TRBJ2-7	14	TRBV15
AISERDTTNYGYT	TRBJ1-2	13	TRBV10-3
ASSFLSGDYEQY	TRBJ2-7	12	TRBV11-3
AIRRPRGETQY	TRBJ2-5	11	TRBV10-3
ASSLGQVYEQY	TRBJ2-7	11	TRBV7-9
ASGLAPHSTDTQY	TRBJ2-3	13	TRBV7-2
ASRTQAGGTYNEQF	TRBJ2-1	14	TRBV25-1
ASSLSLSYNEQF	TRBJ2-1	12	TRBV5-6
ASSFGTNRVRGYT	TRBJ1-2	13	TRBV7-9
ASSLERTGDTEAF	TRBJ1-1	13	TRBV5-1
AISPTSGATNTGELF	TRBJ2-2	15	TRBV10-3
ASSHTQETQY	TRBJ2-5	10	TRBV18
ASSPGDRNSYEQY	TRBJ2-7	13	TRBV18